Following are 28 T cell receptor beta chains from one sample sequenced in a study of Ad26.COV2.S vaccination and SARS-CoV-2 variants. TCRdb's table, derived via immunoSEQ multiplex PCR, lists solely in-frame clones and lacks some. The sample carries 180,000 or so clones, around 90% recorded once. Sequencing was performed on peripheral blood, taken after recovery from COVID-19. These receptors all come from a human donor who had recovered from COVID-19.

The chain recombines TRBV5-4 with TRBJ2-6; possibly TRBD1 for D (6 bases). Trimming pared 6 bases from V and 0 bases from J, leaving 16 bases between. CDR3 length: 17 residues. CDR1 is SGHNT and CDR2 is YYREEE in the germline V gene (reference sequence). The CDR3 sequence: CASNHPTGLSGANVLTF. In DNA, the CDR3 is TGTGCCAGCAACCACCCGACAGGTCTCTCTGGGGCCAACGTCCTGACTTTC.

Comment on this clone: Other DNA sequences in the sample encode the same CDR3. The gene calls are TRBV9 and TRBJ2-5; D is possibly TRBD2 (7 bases). V dropped 0 bases and J dropped 5 bases, with 14 bases sitting between them. In germline, CDR1 is SGDLS, CDR2 YYNGEE. This CDR3 comprises 15 residues. The CDR3 loop is CASSVEGGLLETQYF. The CDR3 DNA reads TGTGCCAGCAGCGTAGAGGGGGGGCTCCTCGAGACCCAGTACTTC.

This chain joins TRBV9 and TRBJ2-5, with TRBD2 as a possible D gene (6 bases). CDR3 length: 14 residues. CDR1 is SGDLS and CDR2 is YYNGEE in the germline V gene. V shed 1 base and J shed 3 bases, with 10 bases lying between them. The CDR3 bases are TGTGCCAGCAGCGTAAATTGGGGGGAAGAGACCCAGTACTTC. This encodes CASSVNWGEETQYF.

This chain joins TRBV6-5 and TRBJ1-2; 12 bases align to TRBD1. V was pared by 0 bases and J by 7 bases, with 6 bases of the junction left unmatched. The CDR3 is 16 amino acids. CDR1 is MNHEY, CDR2 SVGAGI, per germline. The chain's CDR3 is CASSYSPGQGASGYTF. CDR3 DNA sequence: TGTGCCAGCAGTTACTCTCCGGGACAGGGGGCGAGTGGCTACACCTTC.

The gene calls are TRBV5-1 and TRBJ2-3; perhaps D is TRBD1 or TRBD2 (6 bases each). Germline CDR1 and CDR2: SGHRS and YFSETQ. V was trimmed by 5 bases and J by 0 bases, leaving 19 bases between them. The CDR3 extends over 17 amino acids. The CDR3 coding sequence is TGCGCCAGCAGAATCGGGGGCGGAAGGGGTAGCACAGATACGCAGTATTTT. Translation: CASRIGGGRGSTDTQYF.

The rearrangement uses TRBV6-5 and TRBJ2-7; D might be TRBD2 (7 bases). The CDR3 covers 15 residues. Germline CDR1 MNHEY, CDR2 SVGAGI. Trimming took off 0 bases at V and 5 bases at J, with 14 bases between the two ends. CDR3 in amino acids: CASSYSRGGRNEQYF. Here the CDR3 DNA reads TGTGCCAGCAGTTACTCGAGGGGGGGCAGAAACGAGCAGTACTTC.

The chain joins TRBV6-1 to TRBJ1-1; D is possibly TRBD1 (6 bases). Germline V CDR1 and CDR2: MNHNS, SASEGT. Trimming stripped 0 bases from V and 3 bases from J, with 8 bases between. The CDR3 runs 14 residues. The CDR3 nucleotides read TGTGCCAGCAGTGAAGCGGACAGATACACTGAAGCTTTCTTT. Translated: CASSEADRYTEAFF.

The chain combines TRBV2 with TRBJ2-2; 10 nucleotides align to TRBD2. The ends lost 8 bases at V and 5 bases at J; junction bases unmatched: 14. CDR1 is SNHLY and CDR2 is FYNNEI in the germline V gene. This CDR3 has 17 residues. CDR3 amino acids: CASSPTPSGSWTGELFF. The CDR3 bases are TGTGCCAGCTCTCCTACCCCTAGCGGGAGTTGGACCGGGGAGCTGTTTTTT. The full variable domain, in which reference TRBV2 and TRBJ2-2 provide the parts outside the CDR3, is EPEVTQTPSHQVTQMGQEVILRCVPISNHLYFYWYRQILGQKVEFLVSFYNNEISEKSEIFDDQFSVERPDGSNFTLKIRSTKLEDSAMYFCASSPTPSGSWTGELFFGEGSRLTVL.

The DNA for the CDR3 is TGTGCCAGCAGCATCGGAGGTAACTCCTACAATGAGCAGTTCTTC. Amino acid sequence: CASSIGGNSYNEQFF. The V and J genes are TRBV13 and TRBJ2-1, with TRBD2 as a possible D gene (5 bases). V gave up 5 bases and J gave up 0 bases, with 11 bases separating them. The CDR3 loop spans 15 amino acids. Germline V gene lookup returns CDR1 PRHDT and CDR2 FYEKMQ (reference sequence).

This rearrangement joins TRBV19 to TRBJ2-1, with D unresolved. CDR1 and CDR2 (germline): LNHDA, SQIVND (reference sequence). CDR3 length: 12 amino acids. Trimming removed 3 bases at V and 4 bases at J, with 4 bases between. This CDR3 is CASSIEYNEQFF. The DNA of the CDR3 is TGTGCCAGTAGTATTGAGTACAATGAGCAGTTCTTC.

This chain joins TRBV2 and TRBJ2-2; D is perhaps TRBD2 (5 bases). The CDR3 has 14 residues. Looked up from germline, CDR1 is SNHLY and CDR2 is FYNNEI. The V end was cut by 7 bases, the J end by 5 bases, with 14 bases between. The CDR3: CASIEGSWTGELFF. CDR3 DNA: TGTGCCAGCATCGAGGGCTCCTGGACCGGGGAGCTGTTTTTT.

This chain links TRBV27 with TRBJ1-2, with 10 bases aligning to TRBD1. The CDR3 loop spans 18 amino acids. Germline V gene sequence: CDR1 MNHEY, CDR2 SMNVEV (reference sequence). The trim removed 5 bases at V and 0 bases at J, leaving 12 bases unmatched. CDR3 DNA: TGTGCCAGCAGTGGTCGGACAGGGGGGGACCCAGCTAACTATGGCTACACCTTC. Translated: CASSGRTGGDPANYGYTF.

The rearrangement joins TRBV5-1 to TRBJ2-3; 9 bases are a match to TRBD2. Germline-derived CDR1 and CDR2 are SGHRS and YFSETQ. The CDR3 has 16 amino acids. Losses at the gene ends were 1 base for V and 4 bases for J; bases not matched to a gene: 7. The CDR3 DNA reads TGCGCCAGCAGCTTGTCCGGAGCGGGGGGCGCAGATACGCAGTATTTT. Protein sequence: CASSLSGAGGADTQYF. The entire variable domain, with the rest obtained from reference TRBV5-1 and TRBJ2-3, is as follows: KAGVTQTPRYLIKTRGQQVTLSCSPISGHRSVSWYQQTPGQGLQFLFEYFSETQRNKGNFPGRFSGRQFSNSRSEMNVSTLELGDSALYLCASSLSGAGGADTQYFGPGTRLTVL.

This rearrangement joins TRBV6-5 to TRBJ1-6; TRBD1 aligns across 7 bases. The CDR3 extends over 13 amino acids. V lost 7 bases and J lost 10; bases outside the gene matches: 7. Germline values: CDR1 MNHEY, CDR2 SVGAGI. The DNA of the CDR3 is TGTGCCAGCATAGGGTCAGGGGGATCACCCCTCCACTTT. Translated: CASIGSGGSPLHF.

The rearrangement joins TRBV7-3 to TRBJ2-7; perhaps D is TRBD1 or TRBD2 (5 bases each). The germline V gene encodes CDR1 SGHTA and CDR2 FQGTGA. V was trimmed by 5 bases and J by 7 bases, leaving 15 bases between them. CDR3 length: 13 amino acids. CDR3 DNA sequence: TGTGCCAGCAGCCCCGGACTCGAGGGGGAGCAGTACTTC. This sequence encodes CASSPGLEGEQYF.

This clone has just a few counts. This chain joins TRBV19 and TRBJ1-1; TRBD1 is a possible D gene (6 bases). V gave up 0 bases and J gave up 6 bases, with 8 bases separating them. This CDR3 is built from 13 residues. The germline gives CDR1 LNHDA, CDR2 SQIVND (reference sequence). The CDR3 region has the DNA TGTGCCAGTAGTATAGACAGGGGCCCTGAAGCTTTCTTT. Translation: CASSIDRGPEAFF.

The chain uses TRBV19 and TRBJ1-1; D uncertain. Trimming took off 4 bases at V and 1 base at J, with 7 bases between the two ends. Germline CDR1 is LNHDA and CDR2 is SQIVND (reference sequence). This CDR3 comprises 13 residues. The CDR3 loop reads CASSTGQNTEAFF. For the CDR3, the DNA is TGTGCCAGTAGTACTGGGCAGAACACTGAAGCTTTCTTT. The whole variable domain, remainder taken from reference TRBV19 and TRBJ1-1, is DGGITQSPKYLFRKEGQNVTLSCEQNLNHDAMYWYRQDPGQGLRLIYYSQIVNDFQKGDIAEGYSVSREKKESFPLTVTSAQKNPTAFYLCASSTGQNTEAFFGQGTRLTVV.

The chain has TRBV7-8 and TRBJ2-1; 8 bases map to TRBD2. Per germline, CDR1 SGHVS and CDR2 FQNEAQ. V lost 5 bases, J lost 6 bases, and 15 bases stayed unmatched. The CDR3 is 17 amino acids. CDR3: CASSTPVAGGAGNEQFF. CDR3 nucleotide sequence: TGTGCCAGCAGCACCCCAGTAGCCGGGGGGGCGGGCAATGAGCAGTTCTTC.

This clone has ten or more counts. The V gene is TRBV15, the J gene TRBJ1-5; tentatively, D is TRBD1 (6 bases). Trimming took 11 bases from V and 7 from J, leaving 18 bases between them. The CDR3 totals 13 residues. Germline V gives CDR1 LNHNV, CDR2 YYDKDF (reference sequence). CDR3 nucleotide sequence: TGTGCCTCAGGGGCCGGCTCGGGACAGCCCCAGCATTTT. Translation gives CASGAGSGQPQHF.

The CDR3 nucleotides read TGCGCCAGCAGCTTACAGGGGGCAAGGACAGATACGCAGTATTTT. This sequence encodes CASSLQGARTDTQYF. The chain carries TRBV5-1 and TRBJ2-3, with TRBD1 identical over 9 bases. The CDR3 length is 15 residues. Germline assignment: CDR1 SGHRS and CDR2 YFSETQ. The trim removed 2 bases at V and 3 bases at J, leaving 4 bases unmatched.

As DNA, the CDR3 is TGCGCCAGCAGCTTGGATTGGGGCTATGGCTACACCTTC. Protein: CASSLDWGYGYTF. The chain has TRBV5-1 and TRBJ1-2; D unresolved. Germline V gene sequence: CDR1 SGHRS, CDR2 YFSETQ. The CDR3 sequence is 13 residues long. Trimming left V 0 bases short and J 4 bases short, with 7 bases between.

The chain uses TRBV21-1 and TRBJ1-4. TRBV21-1 is listed as a pseudogene. CDR3 length: 16 amino acids. Here the CDR3 reads CASSKRGVRTNEKLFF. The CDR3 DNA is TGTGCCAGCAGCAAAAGGGGGGTAAGAACTAATGAAAAACTGTTTTTT.

This chain uses TRBV5-6 with TRBJ2-5, with a weak D call TRBD2 (5 bases). The CDR3 sequence is 13 residues long. Germline lookup yields CDR1 SGHDT and CDR2 YYEEEE. With 1 base removed from V and 5 bases from J, the gap between germline ends came to 9 bases. Here the CDR3 DNA reads TGTGCCAGCAGCTTGCGGGGTGCGGAGACCCAGTACTTC. The encoded protein is CASSLRGAETQYF.

This chain uses TRBV4-1 with TRBJ2-1; D is uncertain. The V end was cut by 4 bases, the J end by 8 bases, with 18 bases between. Germline-derived CDR1 and CDR2 are MGHRA and YSYEKL. CDR3 length: 15 amino acids. The CDR3: CASSPPVGMSDEQFF. CDR3 coding DNA: TGCGCCAGCAGCCCCCCTGTTGGGATGTCGGATGAGCAGTTCTTC.

The V gene is TRBV7-9, the J gene TRBJ1-1; D possibly corresponds to TRBD1 (6 bases). From germline, CDR1 is SEHNR and CDR2 FQNEAQ (reference sequence). Between the trimmed V and J ends, which lost 3 bases and 6 bases, there was a span of 11 bases. This CDR3 has 13 amino acids. The CDR3 DNA follows: TGTGCCAGCAGCTTGGGGACATTGTCTGAAGCTTTCTTT. This sequence encodes CASSLGTLSEAFF.

The table lists this clone with a few counts. The chain joins TRBV2 to TRBJ1-1; tentative D call: TRBD1 (6 bases). Germline CDR1 SNHLY, CDR2 FYNNEI. Trimming removed 5 bases at V and 4 bases at J, with 17 bases between. The CDR3 is 15 residues long. CDR3 nucleotide sequence: TGTGCCAGCAGTCGCTCCGGACAGAGGGGCACTGAAGCTTTCTTT. Protein sequence: CASSRSGQRGTEAFF.

V is TRBV7-8 and J is TRBJ2-1; 8 nucleotides match TRBD1. This CDR3 has 14 residues. Germline lookup yields CDR1 SGHVS and CDR2 FQNEAQ. With V trimmed by 5 bases and J by 7 bases, 7 bases remained unmatched. The CDR3 bases are TGTGCCAGCAGCGCCCGGACAGGGTCAAATGAGCAGTTCTTC. This codes for CASSARTGSNEQFF. Full variable domain (remainder filled in from reference TRBV7-8 and TRBJ2-1): GAGVSQSPRYKVAKRGQDVALRCDPISGHVSLFWYQQALGQGPEFLTYFQNEAQLDKSGLPSDRFFAERPEGSVSTLKIQRTQQEDSAVYLCASSARTGSNEQFFGPGTRLTVL.

The rearrangement links TRBV25-1 to TRBJ1-1, with a possible D match to TRBD1 (6 bases). V shed 4 bases and J shed 3 bases, with 18 bases lying between them. CDR3 length: 16 residues. Germline V gives CDR1 MGHDK, CDR2 SYGVNS. CDR3 nucleotides: TGTGCCAGCAGTGGCCTGAGCGACAGGTCGTACACTGAAGCTTTCTTT. It translates to CASSGLSDRSYTEAFF.